This is a list of T cell receptor beta chains from one sample in a study of T cells in localized non-small cell lung cancer. Method: immunoSEQ multiplex PCR; TCRdb's copy keeps in-frame clones and lacks some. The data contain some 37,000 clones, over 75% of them singletons. The starting material was peripheral blood, obtained before any cancer treatment. Receptor source: a woman aged 35 to 75 with stage I lung adenocarcinoma. The CDR3 runs from the conserved cysteine through the conserved F or W. The D gene is left open where the match is weak. Rows may omit the clone size; those that give it use once, few, many or a size class.

d_gene	abundance	v_gene	j_gene	CDR3nt	CDR3aa
NA	few	TRBV10-3	TRBJ2-3	TGTGCCATCAAGACGGATTTTACAGATACGCAGTATTTT	CAIKTDFTDTQYF
TRBD2	NA	TRBV30	TRBJ2-3	TGTGCCTGGAGTGGCCTAGCGGGGAACACAGATACGCAGTATTTT	CAWSGLAGNTDTQYF
TRBD2	NA	TRBV6-6	TRBJ2-2	TGTGCCAGCAGCCCCGGACTAGCGGGAGCCGGGGAGCTGTTTTTT	CASSPGLAGAGELFF
NA	NA	TRBV9	TRBJ1-1	TGTGCCAGCAGCGCTCAACAGGGGAACACTGAAGCTTTCTTT	CASSAQQGNTEAFF
NA	NA	TRBV6-4	TRBJ2-1	TGTGCCAGCAGTGAAAATAGTGGGAGCGATGAGCAGTTCTTC	CASSENSGSDEQFF
NA	NA	TRBV5-5	TRBJ2-7	TGTGCCAGCAGCTTGAGGGCCCTCGAAACCTACGAGCAGTACTTC	CASSLRALETYEQYF
NA	NA	TRBV7-3	TRBJ2-2	TGTGCCAGCAGCTTACAGGGTTCCGGGGAGCTGTTTTTT	CASSLQGSGELFF
NA	medium-sized	TRBV18	TRBJ1-2	TGTGCCAGCTCACCAGGTGACGGAGCCTATGGCTACACCTTC	CASSPGDGAYGYTF
NA	once	TRBV19	TRBJ2-2	TGTGCCAGTACGAGACAGGGGGCTAGCGGGGCCGACACCGGGGAGCTGTTTTTT	CASTRQGASGADTGELFF
TRBD2	NA	TRBV6-5	TRBJ2-1	TGTGCCAGCAGTTACGGGACTAGCGGGAGTGGCAATGAGCAGTTCTTC	CASSYGTSGSGNEQFF
TRBD2	NA	TRBV7-2	TRBJ2-7	TGTGCCAGCAGCCCGCAACTAGCGGGGGAGCAGTACTTC	CASSPQLAGEQYF
NA	NA	TRBV5-1	TRBJ1-1	TGCGCCAGCACGATGACAGCGAACACTGAAGCTTTCTTT	CASTMTANTEAFF
NA	NA	TRBV28	TRBJ1-2	TGTGCCAGCAGTCCCCACCCCAGTAACTATGGCTACACCTTC	CASSPHPSNYGYTF
TRBD2	once	TRBV11-3	TRBJ2-1	TGTGCCAGCAGCTTTCTACTAGCGGGAGTCGGGGAGCAGTTCTTC	CASSFLLAGVGEQFF
NA	NA	TRBV30	TRBJ1-1	TGTGCCTGGGTCCGGCTCGTGGGGACTGAAGCTTTCTTT	CAWVRLVGTEAFF
TRBD1	NA	TRBV19	TRBJ2-2	TGTGCCAGTAGTCTGCCTTTAGGGGGCAGAACCGGGGAGCTGTTTTTT	CASSLPLGGRTGELFF
NA	NA	TRBV7-2	TRBJ2-7	TGTGCCAGCAGCCCCACGGGACAATCCTCCTACGAGCAGTACTTC	CASSPTGQSSYEQYF
NA	NA	TRBV6-1	TRBJ2-1	TGTGCCAGCAGTGAAGCTTCCGGGGGATGGAGCTCCTACAATGAGCAGTTCTTC	CASSEASGGWSSYNEQFF
NA	NA	TRBV27	TRBJ1-3	TGTGCCAGCAGTTTGGAATTGGGAAACACCATATATTTT	CASSLELGNTIYF
NA	NA	TRBV25-1	TRBJ2-1	TGTGCCAGCGGAAGTGCGGGTGGCTCCTACAATGAGCAGTTCTTC	CASGSAGGSYNEQFF
NA	NA	TRBV19	TRBJ1-2	TGTGCCAGTAGTATGCCAGGGATTAACTATGGCTACACCTTC	CASSMPGINYGYTF
NA	NA	TRBV20-1	TRBJ2-1	TGCAGTGCTAAGGGAAATGAGCAGTTCTTC	CSAKGNEQFF
NA	NA	TRBV5-1	TRBJ2-1	TGCGCCAGCAGCTTGGGGAGTCCCCCCTACAATGAGCAGTTCTTC	CASSLGSPPYNEQFF
NA	NA	TRBV10-3	TRBJ1-2	TGTGCCATCAGTGAGTCTGGGGGGCAGGGTGGCTACACCTTC	CAISESGGQGGYTF
NA	few	TRBV2	TRBJ2-6	TGTGCCAGCAGTGAACAGGGGAGGGCTGGGGCCAACGTCCTGACTTTC	CASSEQGRAGANVLTF
NA	few	TRBV6-1	TRBJ1-5	TGTGCCAGCAAGGGGGGGAGACAGCCCCAGCATTTT	CASKGGRQPQHF
TRBD2	NA	TRBV7-9	TRBJ2-3	TGTGCCAGCAGCCACCGGGACTATCCCTGGTTGCAGTATTTT	CASSHRDYPWLQYF
TRBD1	NA	TRBV5-1	TRBJ2-5	TGCGCCAGCAGCTTGGAGGGGGCCCAAGAGACCCAGTACTTC	CASSLEGAQETQYF
TRBD2	NA	TRBV9	TRBJ2-3	TGTGCCAGCAGCGTAGAGAGCGGGAGCACGGATACGCAGTATTTT	CASSVESGSTDTQYF
NA	NA	TRBV29-1	TRBJ2-7	TGCAGCGTTGAAGATCGGGCGGACCAGTACTTC	CSVEDRADQYF
NA	NA	TRBV5-5	TRBJ2-7	TGTGCCAGCAGCTTGGCCCAACAAGGGAGAGGACTCTACGAGCAGTACTTC	CASSLAQQGRGLYEQYF
TRBD2	NA	TRBV25-1	TRBJ2-1	TGTGCCAGCAGTGACCCAGCACCCCCAGAAGCGGGAGAGGATGAGCAGTTCTTC	CASSDPAPPEAGEDEQFF
NA	once	TRBV23-1	TRBJ2-1	TGCGCCAGCAGTCAATCCCCCGTATTGGGAGAAAGCTCCTACAATGAGCAGTTCTTC	CASSQSPVLGESSYNEQFF
TRBD2	NA	TRBV28	TRBJ2-1	TGTGCCAGCAGTGCCGGGACTAGCGGGACCCCCTACAATGAGCAGTTCTTC	CASSAGTSGTPYNEQFF
NA	few	TRBV5-4	TRBJ2-1	TGTGCCAGCAGCTCCTCAAACCTTCTAGGGACTGAGCAGTTCTTC	CASSSSNLLGTEQFF
NA	NA	TRBV7-2	TRBJ1-2	TGTGCCAACCCTTCCGTGGGGGATCCCTATTCTAACTATGGCTACACCTTC	CANPSVGDPYSNYGYTF
TRBD2	NA	TRBV28	TRBJ2-3	TGTGCCAGCAGTGGACTAGCGGGAGGTACAGATACGCAGTATTTT	CASSGLAGGTDTQYF
NA	NA	TRBV9	TRBJ2-2	TGTGCCAGCAGCCCTACTCTTCACACCGGGGAGCTGTTTTTT	CASSPTLHTGELFF
NA	NA	TRBV5-1	TRBJ2-2	TGCGCCAGCAGTCCCGATGGTGGGATGAACACCGGGGAGCTGTTTTTT	CASSPDGGMNTGELFF
TRBD1	NA	TRBV30	TRBJ1-4	TGTGCCTGGCCCCCGGGACAGGGGGCTGAAAAACTGTTTTTT	CAWPPGQGAEKLFF
TRBD2	NA	TRBV5-1	TRBJ2-1	TGCGCCAGCACCCCCGGAGCGGGAGACTCCTACAATGAGCAGTTCTTC	CASTPGAGDSYNEQFF
TRBD1	once	TRBV6-1	TRBJ1-1	TGTGCCAGCAGTGAGAGACAGGGAGTCGACTCTGAAGCTTTCTTT	CASSERQGVDSEAFF
NA	few	TRBV30	TRBJ1-5	TGTGCCTGGAGTGTAGCTGGATTAGGCGATCAGCCCCAGCATTTT	CAWSVAGLGDQPQHF
NA	once	TRBV4-1	TRBJ1-5	TGCGCCAGCAGCCAAGAAAGGGTAGGGGCACAGCCCCAGCATTTT	CASSQERVGAQPQHF
NA	NA	TRBV6-6	TRBJ1-1	TGTGCCAGCAATACAGGGTCCGGGAGAGCTTTCTTT	CASNTGSGRAFF
NA	NA	TRBV9	TRBJ2-1	TGTGCCAGCAGCGTATGGTCTAGTTATAATGAGCAGTTCTTC	CASSVWSSYNEQFF
NA	NA	TRBV5-1	TRBJ2-1	TGCGCCAGCAGCTTGGGGGTAACTTTTGGGGAGCAGTTCTTC	CASSLGVTFGEQFF
NA	NA	TRBV6-5	TRBJ1-3	TGTGCCAGCCAGTCCTCTGGAAACACCATATATTTT	CASQSSGNTIYF
NA	NA	TRBV6-1	TRBJ2-7	TGTGCCAGCAGTGAAGTCGCGTTCGACTCCGAGCAGTACTTC	CASSEVAFDSEQYF
NA	NA	TRBV7-2	TRBJ2-7	TGTGCCAGCAGCTTAGGGGGGAGCGCTCTCGAGCAGTACTTC	CASSLGGSALEQYF
NA	NA	TRBV30	TRBJ1-2	TGTGCCTGGAGCGAAAGGGTGGTCAGAGGATCTGGCTACACCTTC	CAWSERVVRGSGYTF
NA	once	TRBV2	TRBJ1-2	TGTGCCAGCAGGAGCGACAGCCTCTATGGCTACACCTTC	CASRSDSLYGYTF
NA	NA	TRBV15	TRBJ2-1	TGTGCCACCAGCCAACGCAATGAGCAGTTCTTC	CATSQRNEQFF
TRBD2	NA	TRBV7-7	TRBJ2-3	TGTGCTAGCAGCTTGGGGACTAGCCGTCTGGGGGACACGCAGTATTTT	CASSLGTSRLGDTQYF
TRBD2	NA	TRBV29-1	TRBJ2-3	TGCAGCGTCGGACTAGCGGGACTCGCAGATACGCAGTATTTT	CSVGLAGLADTQYF